The 27 T cell receptor beta chains below all came from one sample that was sequenced in a study of OX40 agonist ivuxolimab in advanced cancers. The library was prepared using the immunoSEQ multiplex PCR assay. TCRdb holds this immuneACCESS table with in-frame rearrangements only. Some clones are missing; in checked studies, unresolved V genes explain under half, and the rest has no known cause. For this sample the table gives some 79,000 clones, of which around 90% were detected only once. The top ten clones comprise about 4% of the sample. The source was CD4+ or CD8+ T cells sorted from blood, collected in a trial of the OX40 agonist ivuxolimab. The origin of the receptors is an adult with an advanced solid tumor such as melanoma, head and neck, liver or kidney cancer.

As for this clone: At one of its ends the junction is not consistent with the germline gene, which may arise from a read error. The rearrangement joins TRBV28 to TRBJ2-1, with D maybe TRBD2 (6 bases). The length of the CDR3 is 16 residues. Germline V gene sequence: CDR1 MDHEN, CDR2 SYDVKM. CDR3 sequence (DNA): TGTGCCAGCAGCCCTCGTAGCGGCGACTCCTACAATGAGCGGTTCTTC. Translating gives CASSPRSGDSYNERFF.

The genes are TRBV5-6 and TRBJ2-3, with TRBD1 matching over 8 bases. This CDR3 region has 13 residues. CDR1 and CDR2 (germline): SGHDT, YYEEEE. J gave up 6 bases and V 4 bases, and 4 bases lay outside the gene matches. The DNA of the CDR3 is TGTGCCAGCAGCCGGGACAGGTCCGATACGCAGTATTTT. Protein: CASSRDRSDTQYF. The full variable domain, rest sourced from reference TRBV5-6 and TRBJ2-3, is DAGVTQSPTHLIKTRGQQVTLRCSPKSGHDTVSWYQQALGQGPQFIFQYYEEEERQRGNFPDRFSGHQFPNYSSELNVNALLLGDSALYLCASSRDRSDTQYFGPGTRLTVL.

The V call is TRBV19, the J call TRBJ2-2; D is unclear. The CDR3 has 11 residues. Trimming shortened V by 7 bases and J by 6 bases, and 6 bases separated the two germline ends. CDR1 LNHDA and CDR2 SQIVND come from the germline V gene (reference sequence). The CDR3 bases are TGTGCCAGTACCCAGTCCGGGGAGCTGTTTTTT. Protein product: CASTQSGELFF.

This sequence joins TRBV15 and TRBJ1-1; D might be TRBD1 (5 bases). Germline loops: CDR1 LNHNV, CDR2 YYDKDF (reference sequence). CDR3 length: 14 residues. Trimming cost V 1 base and J 0 bases, with 6 bases left between them. In DNA form, the CDR3 reads TGTGCCACCAGCAGAGGGGGGTTGAACACTGAAGCTTTCTTT. It encodes CATSRGGLNTEAFF.

The CDR3 loop reads CATRGGTHNSPLHF. DNA for the CDR3: TGTGCCACCAGGGGAGGGACCCATAATTCACCCCTCCACTTT. The chain carries TRBV2 and TRBJ1-6; a weak D match, TRBD1 (6 bases). V was cut by 10 bases and J by 5 bases, with 15 bases left in between. Per the germline V gene, CDR1 is SNHLY and CDR2 is FYNNEI. CDR3 length: 14 residues. The full variable domain, rest sourced from reference TRBV2 and TRBJ1-6, is EPEVTQTPSHQVTQMGQEVILRCVPISNHLYFYWYRQILGQKVEFLVSFYNNEISEKSEIFDDQFSVERPDGSNFTLKIRSTKLEDSAMYFCATRGGTHNSPLHFGNGTRLTVT.

The CDR3 reads CASSLWQGDQPQHF. DNA for the CDR3: TGTGCCAGCAGTTTATGGCAGGGGGATCAGCCCCAGCATTTT. V and J are TRBV27 and TRBJ1-5; TRBD1 aligns across 7 bases. J gave up 5 bases and V 1 base, and 2 bases lay outside the gene matches. Germline V gives CDR1 MNHEY, CDR2 SMNVEV (reference sequence). This CDR3 region has 14 residues.

The genes are TRBV5-8 and TRBJ1-3; TRBD1 might be the D (5 bases). CDR1 SGHTS and CDR2 YDEGEE come from the germline V gene. CDR3 length: 14 amino acids. V lost 1 base, J lost 1 base, and 6 bases lay in between. The DNA of the CDR3 is TGTGCCAGCAGCTTGCAGGGTTCTGGAAACACCATATATTTT. This gives the protein CASSLQGSGNTIYF.

DNA of the CDR3: TGTGCCAGCAGCTTAGGTACGGACAGGTACAATGAGCAGTTCTTC. It yields the protein CASSLGTDRYNEQFF. The chain links TRBV11-2 to TRBJ2-1, with TRBD1 matching over 7 bases. The ends lost 1 base at V and 4 bases at J; junction bases unmatched: 4. The CDR3 has 15 amino acids. Germline lookup yields CDR1 SGHAT and CDR2 FQNNGV.

The J gene is TRBJ1-3, the V gene TRBV4-1; possibly TRBD1 for D (5 bases). This CDR3 region has 18 residues. From germline, CDR1 is MGHRA and CDR2 YSYEKL. V lost 5 bases, J lost 7 bases, and 27 bases lay in between. The CDR3 sequence: CASSTQPGLILRGNTIYF. The CDR3 DNA reads TGCGCCAGCAGCACTCAACCGGGACTTATCCTAAGAGGCAACACCATATATTTT.

For the CDR3, the DNA is TGTGCCAGTCGACAGGGCCACACCATATATTTT. Its protein is CASRQGHTIYF. The gene calls are TRBV19 and TRBJ1-3; 7 nucleotides agree with TRBD1. Germline-derived CDR1 and CDR2 are LNHDA and SQIVND (reference sequence). The trim removed 8 bases at V and 8 bases at J, leaving 3 bases unmatched. The CDR3 has 11 residues.

This chain uses TRBV15 with TRBJ1-4; D unresolved. The length of the CDR3 is 14 residues. From germline, CDR1 is LNHNV and CDR2 YYDKDF (reference sequence). The V end lost 0 bases, the J end lost 1 base, and 3 bases lay between the germline ends. CDR3 DNA: TGTGCCACCAGCAGAGATCAAACTAATGAAAAACTGTTTTTT. It specifies CATSRDQTNEKLFF.

The chain is built from TRBV18 and TRBJ2-3; 9 bases map to TRBD2. Germline values: CDR1 KGHSH, CDR2 LQKENI. CDR3 length equals 16 residues. Trimming cost V 3 bases and J 7 bases; bases outside gene matches: 11. Here the CDR3 reads CASSPTWAGGPHTQYF. CDR3 coding DNA: TGTGCCAGCTCACCCACCTGGGCGGGAGGGCCCCATACGCAGTATTTT.

This chain joins TRBV11-2 and TRBJ2-7; the D gene is possibly TRBD2 (5 bases). Germline loops: CDR1 SGHAT, CDR2 FQNNGV. V shed 3 bases and J shed 1 base, with 13 bases lying between them. The CDR3 is 15 amino acids. This CDR3 is CASSLASGTSYEQYF. The CDR3 coding sequence is TGTGCCAGCAGCTTGGCCAGCGGAACGTCCTACGAGCAGTACTTC.

This chain connects TRBV6-1 to TRBJ1-5; maybe TRBD1 (5 bases). Germline CDR1 and CDR2: MNHNS and SASEGT. CDR3 length equals 15 residues. V was pared by 1 base and J by 6 bases, with 13 bases between. The CDR3 region is CASSEGNGGSQPQHF. The CDR3 nucleotides are TGTGCCAGCAGTGAAGGTAACGGGGGGAGTCAGCCCCAGCATTTT.

The chain combines TRBV2 with TRBJ2-1, with D unresolved. The CDR3 has 11 residues. Between the trimmed V and J ends, which lost 7 bases and 6 bases, there was a span of 7 bases. Germline CDR1 and CDR2: SNHLY and FYNNEI. For the CDR3, the DNA is TGTGCCAGCAAGGACCTCAATGAGCAGTTCTTC. Protein product: CASKDLNEQFF.

The genes are TRBV9 and TRBJ2-1; 8 positions match TRBD2. CDR1 is SGDLS, CDR2 YYNGEE, per germline. CDR3 length equals 15 residues. Trimming cost V 2 bases and J 8 bases; bases outside gene matches: 9. The CDR3 loop reads CASSVAGGRWDEQFF. The DNA of the CDR3 is TGTGCCAGCAGCGTGGCGGGAGGCAGGTGGGATGAGCAGTTCTTC.

The V gene is TRBV29-1, the J gene TRBJ2-3; 8 bases align to TRBD2. CDR1 is SQVTM, CDR2 ANQGSEA, per germline. The length of the CDR3 is 14 residues. V lost 8 bases and J lost 9; bases outside the gene matches: 16. Here the CDR3 DNA reads TGCAGCCTAACGGGGGGGAGCGACGGTCGAACGCAGTATTTT. It is translated as CSLTGGSDGRTQYF.

The J gene is TRBJ2-5, the V gene TRBV27, with a possible D match to TRBD2 (6 bases). Trimming cost V 0 bases and J 2 bases, with 10 bases left between them. Germline loops: CDR1 MNHEY, CDR2 SMNVEV (reference sequence). The CDR3 sequence is 15 residues long. The CDR3 sequence: CASSLSVAVQETQYF. As DNA, the CDR3 is TGTGCCAGCAGTTTATCTGTAGCGGTACAAGAGACCCAGTACTTC.

CDR3 bases: TGTGCCAGCAGCTCCCGGACTAGCGGGTATTATGAGCAGTTCTTC. It codes for CASSSRTSGYYEQFF. The chain employs TRBV7-6 and TRBJ2-1, with 11 bases matching TRBD2. CDR1 SGHVS and CDR2 FNYEAQ come from the germline V gene. This CDR3 region has 15 residues. V lost 4 bases to trimming and J lost 8 bases; unmatched junction nucleotides: 7.

The chain couples TRBV6-1 to TRBJ2-6; D is undetermined. CDR3 size: 13 residues. Trimming cost V 10 bases and J 0 bases, with 7 bases left between them. Germline V lookup: CDR1 MNHNS, CDR2 SASEGT. The CDR3 spells CAIEVSGANVLTF. In DNA, the CDR3 is TGTGCCATAGAGGTCTCTGGGGCCAACGTCCTGACTTTC.

The CDR3: CASSPSDRLNTGELFF. The CDR3 DNA sequence: TGTGCCAGCAGCCCATCCGACAGGCTGAACACCGGGGAGCTGTTTTTT. The V gene is TRBV7-8, the J gene TRBJ2-2; D perhaps matches TRBD1 (6 bases). The CDR3 is 16 residues long. The ends were cut back, 5 bases at V and 1 base at J, with 14 bases in the middle. CDR1 is SGHVS, CDR2 FQNEAQ, per germline.

The J gene is TRBJ1-2, the V gene TRBV29-1; tentatively, D is TRBD1 (6 bases). This CDR3 spans 12 amino acids. V gave up 7 bases and J gave up 2 bases, with 11 bases separating them. Germline-derived CDR1 and CDR2 are SQVTM and ANQGSEA. The CDR3 reads CSADGQNYGYTF. CDR3 nucleotides: TGCAGCGCTGACGGACAGAACTATGGCTACACCTTC.

This CDR3 reads CAWSVRGNNYGYTF. Written as DNA, the CDR3 is TGTGCCTGGAGTGTACGGGGAAATAACTATGGCTACACCTTC. V gene TRBV30 combines with J gene TRBJ1-2, with D hard to call. With 0 bases removed from V and 1 base from J, the gap between germline ends came to 9 bases. The V gene's germline CDR1 is GTSNPN and CDR2 SVGIG (reference sequence). The CDR3 spans 14 residues.

This chain uses TRBV6-1 with TRBJ1-4, with D perhaps matching TRBD1 (5 bases). CDR1 and CDR2 from the germline V gene are MNHNS and SASEGT. The CDR3 totals 14 residues. V lost 6 bases to trimming and J lost 2 bases, with 10 bases between them. This CDR3 reads CASSRGWTNEKLFF. CDR3 nucleotides: TGTGCCAGCAGCCGGGGGTGGACTAATGAAAAACTGTTTTTT.

The chain joins TRBV7-9 to TRBJ1-3; D not certain. From germline, CDR1 is SEHNR and CDR2 FQNEAQ (reference sequence). Deletions cut 5 bases from V and 5 bases from J, with 13 bases between. The CDR3 has 14 amino acids. The CDR3 DNA follows: TGTGCCAGCAGCCTAGTGGGTCAGAGAAACACCATATATTTT. Protein: CASSLVGQRNTIYF.

V is TRBV6-6 and J is TRBJ2-5; TRBD1 is a possible D gene (5 bases). CDR1 is MNHNY, CDR2 SVGAGI, per germline (reference sequence). The length of the CDR3 is 14 residues. Between the trimmed V and J ends, which lost 6 bases and 1 base, there was a span of 12 bases. DNA for the CDR3: TGTGCCAGCAGCCCTCGGACAATCCAAGAGACCCAGTACTTC. It codes for CASSPRTIQETQYF.

This clone occurred a few times. V gene TRBV19 combines with J gene TRBJ1-2, with D perhaps TRBD1 (5 bases). V lost 4 bases and J 1 base, leaving 7 bases between the germline ends. This CDR3 spans 13 amino acids. The germline gives CDR1 LNHDA, CDR2 SQIVND (reference sequence). The CDR3 nucleotides read TGTGCCAGTAGTAGGACAAGTAACTATGGCTACACCTTC. Encoded protein: CASSRTSNYGYTF.